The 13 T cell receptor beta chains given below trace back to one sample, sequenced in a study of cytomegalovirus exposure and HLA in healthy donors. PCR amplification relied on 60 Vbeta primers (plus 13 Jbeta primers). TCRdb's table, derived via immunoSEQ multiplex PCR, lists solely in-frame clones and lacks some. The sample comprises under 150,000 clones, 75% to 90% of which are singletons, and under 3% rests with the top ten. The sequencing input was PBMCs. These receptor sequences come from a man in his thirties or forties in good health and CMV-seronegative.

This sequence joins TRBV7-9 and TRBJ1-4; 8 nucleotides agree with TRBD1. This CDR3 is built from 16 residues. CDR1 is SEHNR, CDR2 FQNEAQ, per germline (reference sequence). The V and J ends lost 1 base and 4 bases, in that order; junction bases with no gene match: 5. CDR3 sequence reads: CASSLVGGQDNEKLFF. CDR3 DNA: TGTGCCAGCAGCTTAGTAGGGGGACAGGATAATGAAAAACTGTTTTTT.

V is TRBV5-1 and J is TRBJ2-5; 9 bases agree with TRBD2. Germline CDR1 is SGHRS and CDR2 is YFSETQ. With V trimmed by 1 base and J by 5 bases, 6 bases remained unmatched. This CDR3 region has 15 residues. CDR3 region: CASSLSGRSRETQYF. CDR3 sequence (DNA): TGCGCCAGCAGCTTGAGCGGGAGGTCCCGGGAGACCCAGTACTTC.

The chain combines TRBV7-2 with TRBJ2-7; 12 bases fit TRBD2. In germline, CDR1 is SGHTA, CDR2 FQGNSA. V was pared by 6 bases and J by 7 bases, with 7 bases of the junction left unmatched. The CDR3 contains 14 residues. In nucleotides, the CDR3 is TGTGCCAGCAGAGCTAGCGGGGGGGCGAGAGAGCAGTACTTC. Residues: CASRASGGAREQYF. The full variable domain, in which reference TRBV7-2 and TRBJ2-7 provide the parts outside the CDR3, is GAGVSQSPSNKVTEKGKDVELRCDPISGHTALYWYRQSLGQGLEFLIYFQGNSAPDKSGLPSDRFSAERTGGSVSTLTIQRTQQEDSAVYLCASRASGGAREQYFGPGTRLTVT.

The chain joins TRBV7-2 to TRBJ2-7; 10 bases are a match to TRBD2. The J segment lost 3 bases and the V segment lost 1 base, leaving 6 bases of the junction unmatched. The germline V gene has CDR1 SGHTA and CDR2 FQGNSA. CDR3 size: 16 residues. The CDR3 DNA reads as TGTGCCAGCAGCTTAGTCCTACTAGCGGGATACTACGAGCAGTACTTC. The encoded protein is CASSLVLLAGYYEQYF.

CDR3 DNA: TGTGCCAGCAGTGGTCGAGGACGGAGGTACAACTATGGCTACACCTTC. Residues: CASSGRGRRYNYGYTF. The chain combines TRBV28 with TRBJ1-2; D gene uncertain. V gave up 5 bases and J gave up 2 bases, with 18 bases separating them. This CDR3 has 16 amino acids. Germline V gene sequence: CDR1 MDHEN, CDR2 SYDVKM.

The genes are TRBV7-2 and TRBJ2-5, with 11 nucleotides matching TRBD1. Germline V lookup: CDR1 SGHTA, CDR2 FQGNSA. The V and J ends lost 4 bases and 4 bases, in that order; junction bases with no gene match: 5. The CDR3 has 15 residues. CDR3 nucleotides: TGTGCCAGCAGCTCCAGGACAGGGGGCCCAGAGACCCAGTACTTC. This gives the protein CASSSRTGGPETQYF.

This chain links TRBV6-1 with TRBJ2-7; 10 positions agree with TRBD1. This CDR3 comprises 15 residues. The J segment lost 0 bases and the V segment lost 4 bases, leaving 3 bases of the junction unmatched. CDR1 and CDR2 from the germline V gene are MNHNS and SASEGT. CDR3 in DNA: TGTGCCAGCAGTGGGACAGGGGGTGGCTCCTACGAGCAGTACTTC. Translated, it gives CASSGTGGGSYEQYF.

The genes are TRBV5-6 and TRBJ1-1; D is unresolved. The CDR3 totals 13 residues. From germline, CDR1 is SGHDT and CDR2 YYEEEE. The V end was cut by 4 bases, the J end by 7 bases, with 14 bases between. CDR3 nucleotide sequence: TGTGCCAGCAGCCTGGACCCCTATATTGAAGCTTTCTTT. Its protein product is CASSLDPYIEAFF.

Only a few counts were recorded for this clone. The CDR3 spells CASSQRIELRDYGYTF. The DNA of the CDR3 is TGTGCCAGCAGCCAACGTATTGAGCTCAGGGATTATGGCTACACCTTC. The chain couples TRBV14 to TRBJ1-2, with a tentative D call TRBD1 (5 bases). Germline lookup yields CDR1 SGHDN and CDR2 FVKESK. Trimming cost V 2 bases and J 5 bases, with 18 bases left between them. The CDR3 has 16 residues.

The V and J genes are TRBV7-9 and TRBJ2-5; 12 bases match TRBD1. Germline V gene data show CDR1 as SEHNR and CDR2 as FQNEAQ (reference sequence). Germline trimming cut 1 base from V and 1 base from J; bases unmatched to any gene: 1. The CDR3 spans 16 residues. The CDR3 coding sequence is TGTGCCAGCAGCTTAGGGGACAGGGGGCTCCAAGAGACCCAGTACTTC. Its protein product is CASSLGDRGLQETQYF.

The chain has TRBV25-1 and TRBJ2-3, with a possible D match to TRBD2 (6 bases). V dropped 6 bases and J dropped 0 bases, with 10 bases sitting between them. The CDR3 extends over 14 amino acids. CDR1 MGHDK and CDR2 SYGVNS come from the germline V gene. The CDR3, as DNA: TGTGCCAGCAGCCCAGGGACTAGCACAGATACGCAGTATTTT. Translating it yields CASSPGTSTDTQYF.

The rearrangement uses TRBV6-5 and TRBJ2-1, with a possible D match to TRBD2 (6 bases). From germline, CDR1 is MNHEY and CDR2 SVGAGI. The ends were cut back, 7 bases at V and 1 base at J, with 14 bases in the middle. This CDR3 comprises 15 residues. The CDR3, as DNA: TGTGCCAGCAAGGAGGGATCGAGGTCCTACAATGAGCAGTTCTTC. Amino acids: CASKEGSRSYNEQFF.

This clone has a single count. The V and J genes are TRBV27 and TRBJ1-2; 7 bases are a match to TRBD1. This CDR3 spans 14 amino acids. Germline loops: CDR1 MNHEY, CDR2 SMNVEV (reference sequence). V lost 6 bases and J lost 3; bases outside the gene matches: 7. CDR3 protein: CASRAGTAHYGYTF. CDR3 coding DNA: TGTGCCAGCAGGGCCGGGACAGCCCACTATGGCTACACCTTC.